These 19 T cell receptor beta chains share one sample of origin, sequenced in a study of graft-versus-host responses after intestinal transplantation. Clones were read by immunoSEQ multiplex PCR, and TCRdb kept only the in-frame ones, dropping some. The sample has around 21,000 clones, around 76% seen once. Grafts had their tissue processed, releasing intraepithelial and lamina propria lymphocytes. Specimen: ileum tissue, collected roughly 21 days after intestinal transplant. The receptors here all came from a human patient who received an intestinal transplant, so some T cells may come from the graft donor.

Only a few counts were recorded for this clone. The chain links TRBV4-3 to TRBJ1-6; D is ambiguous. Trimming cost V 1 base and J 9 bases, with 13 bases left between them. The CDR3 has 15 amino acids. Germline V gives CDR1 LGHNA, CDR2 YSLEER. CDR3 in amino acids: CASSQGRASGSPLHF. The CDR3, as DNA: TGCGCCAGCAGCCAAGGAAGGGCCAGCGGTTCACCCCTCCACTTT.

CDR3 in DNA: TGTGCCAGCAGCTTGGCGTATTCGGGATTAGGGCCCCAGCATTTT. This sequence encodes CASSLAYSGLGPQHF. The chain joins TRBV5-5 to TRBJ1-5; no reliable D call. V lost 0 bases and J lost 9, with 16 bases in between. This CDR3 is built from 15 residues. Germline V gene sequence: CDR1 SGHKS, CDR2 YYEKEE (reference sequence).

The V gene is TRBV2, the J gene TRBJ2-7; TRBD1 matches 7 bases. The CDR3 runs 15 residues. J was trimmed by 3 bases and V by 4 bases; bases with no gene match: 9. CDR1 SNHLY and CDR2 FYNNEI come from the germline V gene. The CDR3 here is CASSGETGFGYEQYF. The CDR3 DNA follows: TGTGCCAGCAGTGGAGAGACAGGGTTTGGCTACGAGCAGTACTTC.

The sample holds a few counts of this clone. The chain recombines TRBV11-3 with TRBJ1-1, with 7 bases fitting TRBD1. The germline CDR1 and CDR2 sequences are SGHNT and YENEEA. The V segment lost 5 bases and the J segment 0 bases; nucleotides outside the gene matches: 6. This CDR3 region has 15 residues. CDR3 loop: CASSPRQGLNTEAFF. In DNA, the CDR3 is TGTGCCAGCAGCCCTAGACAGGGTTTGAACACTGAAGCTTTCTTT.

The chain links TRBV25-1 to TRBJ2-1, with D possibly being TRBD2 (5 bases). CDR1 and CDR2 (germline): MGHDK, SYGVNS. The CDR3 runs to 13 residues. V lost 8 bases to trimming and J lost 9 bases, with 17 bases between them. CDR3 bases: TGTGCCAGCGGGTTACTAGTCTCTGGTGAGCAGTTCTTC. Its translation is CASGLLVSGEQFF.

This clone came up a few times. The chain employs TRBV4-2 and TRBJ2-7; D may be TRBD1 (6 bases). With 0 bases removed from V and 1 base from J, the gap between germline ends came to 13 bases. This CDR3 is built from 16 residues. Germline values: CDR1 LGHNA, CDR2 YNFKEQ. CDR3 region: CASSQEALTGSYEQYF. DNA for the CDR3: TGTGCCAGCAGCCAAGAGGCCTTGACAGGTTCCTACGAGCAGTACTTC.

The J gene is TRBJ2-7, the V gene TRBV4-2; 9 nucleotides align to TRBD2. V lost 3 bases and J lost 2; bases outside the gene matches: 8. There are 16 residues in the CDR3. Germline V gene data show CDR1 as LGHNA and CDR2 as YNFKEQ. The CDR3 here is CASSHPTGTSPYEQYF. The CDR3 nucleotides are TGTGCCAGCAGCCACCCGACCGGGACTAGCCCCTACGAGCAGTACTTC.

The chain has TRBV4-2 and TRBJ1-6, with 8 bases identical to TRBD1. V lost 0 bases, J lost 7 bases, and 5 bases stayed unmatched. Looked up from germline, CDR1 is LGHNA and CDR2 is YNFKEQ. The length of the CDR3 is 16 residues. The CDR3 DNA is TGTGCCAGCAGCCAAGATCCCGGGACAGGAAATTCACCCCTCCACTTT. Residues: CASSQDPGTGNSPLHF.

The DNA for the CDR3 is TGTGCCAGCAGTTTAAGGGGGGGAAAAAACATTCAGTACTTC. Protein product: CASSLRGGKNIQYF. The chain joins TRBV27 to TRBJ2-4, with a possible D match to TRBD2 (7 bases). Germline assignment: CDR1 MNHEY and CDR2 SMNVEV (reference sequence). The V and J ends lost 2 bases and 4 bases respectively, with 9 bases between them. This CDR3 comprises 14 residues.

The V and J genes are TRBV5-1 and TRBJ1-1, with 8 bases matching TRBD1. With 0 bases clipped from V and 4 bases from J, the junction kept 23 bases outside the gene matches. Looked up from germline, CDR1 is SGHRS and CDR2 is YFSETQ. The CDR3 length is 21 residues. This CDR3 is CASSLARQLGQGAVRSTEAFF. In nucleotides, the CDR3 is TGCGCCAGCAGCTTGGCCCGACAACTCGGGCAGGGGGCCGTTCGAAGCACTGAAGCTTTCTTT.

The rearrangement uses TRBV5-1 and TRBJ2-3; 11 bases align to TRBD2. This CDR3 has 17 amino acids. The ends lost 4 bases at V and 3 bases at J; junction bases unmatched: 10. CDR1 is SGHRS and CDR2 is YFSETQ in the germline V gene. The CDR3 loop is CASSQEIAGGPTDTQYF. CDR3 nucleotides: TGCGCCAGCAGCCAGGAAATAGCGGGAGGGCCGACAGATACGCAGTATTTT.

This chain links TRBV30 with TRBJ2-1; 7 bases map to TRBD2. The CDR3 has 13 residues. V gave up 4 bases and J gave up 4 bases; unmatched junction bases: 4. Germline CDR1 reads GTSNPN; CDR2 reads SVGIG (reference sequence). The CDR3 sequence is CAWNSGGYNEQFF. CDR3 bases: TGTGCCTGGAACTCGGGAGGATACAATGAGCAGTTCTTC.

V usage is TRBV7-6 and J usage is TRBJ2-2, with 8 bases aligning to TRBD1. There are 15 residues in the CDR3. In germline, CDR1 is SGHVS, CDR2 FNYEAQ. V lost 5 bases, J lost 3 bases, and 5 bases stayed unmatched. CDR3 residues: CASSGRDRYTGELFF. The CDR3 region has the DNA TGTGCCAGCAGCGGCCGGGACAGGTACACCGGGGAGCTGTTTTTT. Combining the CDR3 with reference TRBV7-6 and TRBJ2-2 gives the whole variable domain GAGVSQSPRYKVTKRGQDVALRCDPISGHVSLYWYRQALGQGPEFLTYFNYEAQQDKSGLPNDRFSAERPEGSISTLTIQRTEQRDSAMYRCASSGRDRYTGELFFGEGSRLTVL.

This chain connects TRBV9 to TRBJ1-2; perhaps TRBD1 as D (5 bases). The V and J ends lost 4 bases and 5 bases respectively, with 15 bases between them. This CDR3 has 14 residues. Germline CDR1 and CDR2: SGDLS and YYNGEE. CDR3 residues: CASSYTDSVYGYTF. The CDR3 DNA sequence: TGTGCCAGCAGCTATACAGACAGCGTTTATGGCTACACCTTC.

The chain links TRBV4-2 to TRBJ2-1, with 9 positions matching TRBD1. From germline, CDR1 is LGHNA and CDR2 YNFKEQ. Trimming removed 0 bases from V and 8 bases from J; junction bases left unmatched: 8. The CDR3 covers 16 residues. The CDR3 here is CASSQDGGTGFYEQFF. CDR3 nucleotides: TGTGCCAGCAGCCAAGATGGGGGGACAGGGTTTTATGAGCAGTTCTTC.

V usage is TRBV28 and J usage is TRBJ2-3, with 7 bases that match TRBD2. V was pared by 6 bases and J by 6 bases, with 9 bases of the junction left unmatched. Germline V lookup: CDR1 MDHEN, CDR2 SYDVKM. The CDR3 spans 14 residues. For the CDR3, the DNA is TGTGCCAGCAGGGGGGGGTGGTCTTCGGATACGCAGTATTTT. Amino acids: CASRGGWSSDTQYF.

The CDR3 region is CASSIGLASGSNEQFF. The CDR3 DNA reads as TGTGCCAGTAGTATAGGATTGGCTAGCGGGAGCAATGAGCAGTTCTTC. The chain employs TRBV19 and TRBJ2-1; 10 bases are shared with TRBD2. The CDR3 contains 16 residues. J gave up 6 bases and V 1 base, and 6 bases lay outside the gene matches. CDR1 is LNHDA and CDR2 is SQIVND in the germline V gene (reference sequence).

By proportion, this clone is medium-sized. For the CDR3, the DNA is TGTGCCAGTACCATCTGGCCGATAAACACTGAAGCTTTCTTT. Amino acids: CASTIWPINTEAFF. The chain has TRBV19 and TRBJ1-1; D remains ambiguous. The CDR3 runs 14 residues. Germline CDR1 is LNHDA and CDR2 is SQIVND (reference sequence). With 7 bases removed from V and 2 bases from J, the gap between germline ends came to 14 bases.

The J gene is TRBJ1-1, the V gene TRBV7-3; no firm D call. The V and J ends lost 5 bases and 10 bases respectively, with 14 bases between them. Looked up from germline, CDR1 is SGHTA and CDR2 is FQGTGA. The CDR3 is 12 residues long. This chain's CDR3 is CASSPRSRGAFF. Here the CDR3 DNA reads TGTGCCAGCAGCCCACGGAGCCGGGGAGCTTTCTTT.